This is a list of T cell receptor beta chains from one sample in a study of cytomegalovirus exposure and HLA in healthy donors. Here immunoSEQ multiplex PCR was the method, and the copy in TCRdb shows in-frame clones only, minus some. The sample consists of about 65,000 clones, about 91% of them appearing once. The sample taken for sequencing was PBMCs. These receptors all stem from a woman aged 18-29 years in good health and CMV-seronegative. CDR3s include the opening cysteine and the closing phenylalanine or tryptophan. The order of the fields is clone size, J gene, D gene, V gene, CDR3 protein, CDR3 DNA. A D gene is named only where the DNA matches it firmly. A row's size may be missing; if present it is once, few, many or a size class.

. | TRBJ1-1 | TRBD1 | TRBV29-1 | CSVGGLQGGPEAFF | TGCAGCGTTGGAGGGTTACAGGGGGGACCTGAAGCTTTCTTT
. | TRBJ1-2 | . | TRBV6-1 | CASTYAPPHNYGYTF | TGTGCCAGCACCTACGCGCCACCGCATAACTATGGCTACACCTTC
. | TRBJ2-7 | TRBD1 | TRBV7-9 | CASSRGQVALRGEQYF | TGTGCCAGCAGCCGAGGACAGGTGGCTTTAAGGGGCGAGCAGTACTTC
. | TRBJ2-7 | . | TRBV7-6 | CASSLASQDSYEQYF | TGTGCCAGCAGCTTAGCCTCCCAGGACTCCTACGAGCAGTACTTC
once | TRBJ1-2 | . | TRBV7-9 | CASSLGGDRGGYTF | TGTGCCAGCAGCTTAGGGGGGGATCGCGGTGGCTACACCTTC
. | TRBJ2-5 | TRBD2 | TRBV28 | CASSFSGGGLGKTQYF | TGTGCCAGCAGTTTTAGCGGGGGGGGTCTAGGAAAGACCCAGTACTTC
. | TRBJ2-7 | TRBD2 | TRBV11-3 | CASSLSGDTYEQYF | TGTGCCAGCAGCCTTAGCGGGGATACTTACGAGCAGTACTTC
. | TRBJ1-5 | . | TRBV2 | CASSAGVSSNQPQHF | TGTGCCAGCAGCGCAGGGGTATCTAGCAATCAGCCCCAGCATTTT
. | TRBJ1-2 | . | TRBV6-6 | CASIRAPTGYGYTF | TGTGCCAGCATTCGGGCCCCTACGGGATATGGCTACACCTTC
once | TRBJ1-2 | . | TRBV21-1 | CASSTSRANYGYTF | TGTGCCAGCAGCACAAGCAGGGCTAACTATGGCTACACCTTC
. | TRBJ1-2 | TRBD1 | TRBV6-1 | CASSELAQGALTRHF | TGTGCCAGCAGTGAATTGGCGCAGGGGGCTCTCACTCGGCACTTC
. | TRBJ2-2 | TRBD2 | TRBV6-1 | CASSETISGGSDTGELFF | TGTGCCAGCAGTGAAACTATTAGCGGGGGGTCTGACACCGGGGAGCTGTTTTTT
once | TRBJ2-2 | TRBD1 | TRBV5-1 | CASSFRTGNTGELFF | TGCGCCAGCAGCTTCCGGACAGGGAACACCGGGGAGCTGTTTTTT
. | TRBJ2-3 | TRBD2 | TRBV6-5 | CASSSGGDTQYF | TGTGCCAGCAGTTCGGGAGGAGATACGCAGTATTTT
. | TRBJ1-1 | TRBD1 | TRBV28 | CASSSGGFTEAFF | TGTGCCAGCAGTTCAGGGGGGTTCACTGAAGCTTTCTTT
. | TRBJ1-1 | . | TRBV5-1 | CASSLLDSEAFF | TGCGCCAGCAGCTTGCTTGACAGTGAAGCTTTCTTT
. | TRBJ1-1 | . | TRBV7-8 | CATNKRFMNTEAFF | TGTGCCACTAACAAGAGGTTCATGAACACTGAAGCTTTCTTT
. | TRBJ1-1 | TRBD1 | TRBV6-5 | CASRSIGTGEAFF | TGTGCCAGCAGATCAATCGGGACAGGAGAAGCTTTCTTT
. | TRBJ2-2 | . | TRBV7-9 | CASSPSRGYGRVAGELFF | TGTGCCAGCAGCCCCAGTCGTGGGTACGGCAGGGTCGCCGGGGAGCTGTTTTTT
once | TRBJ2-5 | TRBD1 | TRBV11-3 | CASSDDRGRRETQYF | TGTGCCAGCAGCGATGACAGGGGGCGCCGGGAGACCCAGTACTTC
. | TRBJ2-3 | TRBD2 | TRBV13 | CASSPAGLDFPF | TGTGCCAGCAGCCCAGCGGGACTCGATTTTCCTTTT
. | TRBJ2-7 | TRBD2 | TRBV6-5 | CASITQASGRYEQYF | TGTGCCAGCATCACGCAGGCTAGCGGCCGCTACGAGCAGTACTTC
. | TRBJ1-1 | . | TRBV11-3 | CASSLGENTEAFF | TGTGCCAGCAGCTTAGGAGAGAACACTGAAGCTTTCTTT
. | TRBJ2-1 | TRBD1 | TRBV6-6 | CASSYRGGQVDNEQFF | TGTGCCAGCAGCTACCGAGGGGGACAGGTTGACAATGAGCAGTTCTTC
. | TRBJ2-3 | . | TRBV27 | CASCDRQEDPDTQYF | TGTGCCAGCTGCGATCGACAGGAAGATCCAGATACGCAGTATTTT
. | TRBJ2-5 | TRBD1 | TRBV28 | CASSSPTGGWGETQYF | TGTGCCAGCAGTTCCCCCACAGGGGGCTGGGGAGAGACCCAGTACTTC
. | TRBJ1-2 | TRBD1 | TRBV7-8 | CASSLSNPTGPYGYTF | TGTGCCAGCAGCCTAAGCAATCCGACAGGGCCCTATGGCTACACCTTC
few | TRBJ2-7 | TRBD1 | TRBV27 | CASSHAGTGRHEQYF | TGTGCCAGCAGCCATGCCGGGACAGGGCGTCACGAGCAGTACTTC
once | TRBJ2-7 | . | TRBV6-5 | CARGLGTAYEQYF | TGTGCCAGAGGATTGGGCACCGCCTACGAGCAGTACTTC
. | TRBJ2-3 | . | TRBV2 | CASRRGQAGTDTQYF | TGTGCCAGCAGGAGAGGGCAGGCAGGCACAGATACGCAGTATTTT
. | TRBJ1-1 | . | TRBV6-5 | CASSPLPGNTEAFF | TGTGCCAGCAGTCCACTACCGGGGAACACTGAAGCTTTCTTT
. | TRBJ1-3 | . | TRBV6-6 | CASSLDRSGNTIYF | TGTGCCAGCAGCCTCGACAGATCGGGAAACACCATATATTTT
. | TRBJ2-3 | TRBD2 | TRBV7-2 | CASSLWLGGSVETDTQYF | TGTGCCAGCAGCTTATGGTTGGGCGGGAGTGTAGAAACAGATACGCAGTATTTT
. | TRBJ2-7 | TRBD2 | TRBV4-2 | CASSQEYGGFSYEQYF | TGTGCCAGCAGCCAAGAATACGGGGGGTTTTCCTACGAGCAGTACTTC
. | TRBJ2-3 | . | TRBV28 | CASSHMGGVGDTQYF | TGTGCCAGCAGCCATATGGGGGGAGTGGGAGATACGCAGTATTTT
. | TRBJ2-2 | . | TRBV6-1 | CASGGGVDTGELFF | TGTGCCAGCGGGGGGGGCGTGGACACCGGGGAGCTGTTTTTT
. | TRBJ1-1 | . | TRBV7-2 | CASSPGGVLNTEAFF | TGTGCCAGCAGCCCGGGAGGGGTATTGAACACTGAAGCTTTCTTT
. | TRBJ2-2 | TRBD1 | TRBV18 | CASSFAQGTGELFF | TGTGCCAGCTCATTCGCACAGGGGACCGGGGAGCTGTTTTTT
. | TRBJ1-2 | . | TRBV19 | CASSIKGNYGYTF | TGTGCCAGTAGTATTAAGGGGAACTATGGCTACACCTTC
. | TRBJ1-5 | TRBD1 | TRBV27 | CASSVQGKNQPQHF | TGTGCCAGCAGCGTACAGGGGAAGAATCAGCCCCAGCATTTT
once | TRBJ1-6 | . | TRBV4-1 | CASSAGPWGDNSPLHF | TGCGCCAGCAGCGCCGGACCTTGGGGCGATAATTCACCCCTCCACTTT
once | TRBJ2-2 | . | TRBV7-9 | CASSLALGTGELFF | TGTGCCAGCAGCTTAGCGCTAGGCACCGGGGAGCTGTTTTTT
. | TRBJ2-1 | TRBD2 | TRBV19 | CASSVYSATSGLNNEQFF | TGTGCCAGTAGTGTATATTCCGCGACTAGCGGGCTGAACAATGAGCAGTTCTTC
. | TRBJ2-3 | TRBD2 | TRBV6-4 | CASSDSAGGPDTQYF | TGTGCCAGCAGTGACTCAGCGGGGGGGCCAGATACGCAGTATTTT
. | TRBJ1-3 | . | TRBV4-2 | CASSQARESGNTIYF | TGTGCCAGCAGCCAGGCCCGGGAGAGTGGAAACACCATATATTTT
. | TRBJ1-1 | TRBD1 | TRBV29-1 | CSVESDRGSPEAFF | TGCAGCGTTGAATCTGACAGGGGGTCTCCTGAAGCTTTCTTT
. | TRBJ2-5 | . | TRBV4-1 | CASSQDPGVRETQYF | TGCGCCAGCAGCCAAGACCCGGGAGTCCGGGAGACCCAGTACTTC
. | TRBJ2-1 | . | TRBV4-3 | CASSQDLRGRGNEQFF | TGCGCCAGCAGCCAAGATCTAAGGGGGAGGGGTAATGAGCAGTTCTTC
. | TRBJ2-5 | . | TRBV4-1 | CASSQEPGFEGQETQYF | TGCGCCAGCAGCCAAGAACCCGGGTTTGAGGGCCAAGAGACCCAGTACTTC
. | TRBJ2-5 | TRBD1 | TRBV6-1 | CASSRTGGLETQYF | TGTGCCAGCAGCCGGACAGGGGGTTTGGAGACCCAGTACTTC
. | TRBJ1-2 | . | TRBV28 | CASTRRGINYGYTF | TGTGCCAGCACCCGGCGAGGGATCAACTATGGCTACACCTTC
. | TRBJ2-6 | . | TRBV7-2 | CASSLEGYGANVLTF | TGTGCCAGCAGCTTAGAGGGGTACGGGGCCAACGTCCTGACTTTC
few | TRBJ2-7 | . | TRBV25-1 | CASSEPGLPYEQYF | TGTGCCAGCAGTGAACCGGGACTTCCCTACGAGCAGTACTTC